The 32 T cell receptor beta chains given below trace back to one sample, sequenced in a study of cytomegalovirus exposure and HLA in healthy donors. With 60 Vbeta and 13 Jbeta primers, the PCR was carried out. Generated by immunoSEQ multiplex PCR, the TCRdb table keeps only in-frame clones and is missing some. The repertoire holds about 160,000 clones, with about 85% as singletons. Sequenced sample: PBMCs. The receptors shown here come from a boy aged 2 to 10 in good health and CMV-seronegative.

The V and J genes are TRBV6-1 and TRBJ1-6, with a possible D match to TRBD1 (6 bases). The ends were cut back, 4 bases at V and 0 bases at J, with 16 bases in the middle. CDR1 and CDR2 (germline): MNHNS, SASEGT. CDR3 length: 18 amino acids. The DNA for the CDR3 is TGTGCCAGCAGTGCACAGTCAGGGGTTGTCTCCTATAATTCACCCCTCCACTTT. Translating gives CASSAQSGVVSYNSPLHF.

The CDR3, as DNA: TGTGCCTATTCCCCCTCTCTAGCCGCCGAGCAGTACTTC. Its translation: CAYSPSLAAEQYF. This rearrangement joins TRBV10-3 to TRBJ2-7; a possible D gene is TRBD2 (5 bases). Per the germline V gene, CDR1 is ENHRY and CDR2 is SYGVKD. The CDR3 totals 13 residues. V was cut by 11 bases and J by 6 bases, with 20 bases left in between.

The gene calls are TRBV9 and TRBJ1-1; D may be TRBD1 (5 bases). CDR1 and CDR2 (germline): SGDLS, YYNGEE. V dropped 0 bases and J dropped 2 bases, with 11 bases sitting between them. The CDR3 spans 15 residues. The CDR3 sequence: CASSVVRGLNTEAFF. CDR3 DNA sequence: TGTGCCAGCAGCGTAGTGCGGGGACTAAACACTGAAGCTTTCTTT.

The rearrangement uses TRBV7-2 and TRBJ1-3; 9 bases match TRBD1. The germline CDR1 and CDR2 sequences are SGHTA and FQGNSA. V lost 3 bases, J lost 4 bases, and 10 bases stayed unmatched. The CDR3 loop spans 17 amino acids. Here the CDR3 reads CASSFAIQGAQGNTIYF. Written as DNA, the CDR3 is TGTGCCAGCAGCTTCGCGATACAGGGGGCGCAGGGAAACACCATATATTTT.

This chain links TRBV7-9 with TRBJ2-7; the D gene is possibly TRBD2 (5 bases). CDR1 SEHNR and CDR2 FQNEAQ come from the germline V gene (reference sequence). The CDR3 is 13 residues long. V dropped 5 bases and J dropped 5 bases, with 13 bases sitting between them. CDR3 bases: TGTGCCAGCAGCCCACTAGGATCCCACGAGCAGTACGTC. Translation gives CASSPLGSHEQYV.

V and J are TRBV4-1 and TRBJ1-2; D gene uncertain. V was shortened by 0 bases and J by 6 bases, with 2 bases between the two germline ends. In germline, CDR1 is MGHRA, CDR2 YSYEKL. The length of the CDR3 is 11 residues. CDR3 region: CASSQDNGYTF. CDR3 DNA sequence: TGCGCCAGCAGCCAAGATAATGGCTACACCTTC.

The chain employs TRBV11-2 and TRBJ2-7, with a possible D match to TRBD2 (5 bases). The V end lost 0 bases, the J end lost 0 bases, and 18 bases lay between the germline ends. The germline V gene encodes CDR1 SGHAT and CDR2 FQNNGV. The CDR3 has 18 residues. The CDR3 DNA reads as TGTGCCAGCAGCTTAGATCCGAGTCGTAGAGGGAGCTCCTACGAGCAGTACGTC. As protein: CASSLDPSRRGSSYEQYV.

This clone is a singleton in its sample. The rearrangement links TRBV29-1 to TRBJ2-7, with 11 positions matching TRBD2. There are 12 residues in the CDR3. Germline trimming cut 5 bases from V and 6 bases from J; bases unmatched to any gene: 3. Germline values: CDR1 SQVTM, CDR2 ANQGSEA. The CDR3 DNA reads TGCAGCGTTCTAGCGGGAGGATCCGAGCAGTACTTC. It codes for CSVLAGGSEQYF.

V usage is TRBV6-5 and J usage is TRBJ1-1, with D maybe TRBD1 (6 bases). The CDR3 loop spans 14 amino acids. Germline loops: CDR1 MNHEY, CDR2 SVGAGI. V shed 6 bases and J shed 2 bases, with 13 bases lying between them. The CDR3 nucleotides are TGTGCCAGCAGCTCCGGGACACACAACACTGAAGCTTTCTTT. This sequence encodes CASSSGTHNTEAFF.

The chain is built from TRBV7-9 and TRBJ2-3, with a tentative D call TRBD1 (6 bases). CDR3 size: 16 residues. With 4 bases removed from V and 3 bases from J, the gap between germline ends came to 17 bases. Germline loops: CDR1 SEHNR, CDR2 FQNEAQ (reference sequence). CDR3 bases: TGTGCCAGCAGCTCCTCCTTGGGGGCCAGGACAGATACGCAGTATTTT. Translating it yields CASSSSLGARTDTQYF.

The CDR3 is CASSSGEKLFF. As DNA, the CDR3 is TGTGCCAGCAGCTCCGGGGAAAAACTGTTTTTT. The chain uses TRBV7-9 and TRBJ1-4; D is unclear. V was pared by 4 bases and J by 8 bases, with 5 bases between. There are 11 residues in the CDR3. CDR1 and CDR2 from the germline V gene are SEHNR and FQNEAQ (reference sequence).

This clone was seen just once. V gene TRBV29-1 combines with J gene TRBJ1-3; possible D gene TRBD1, 5 bases. The CDR3 is made up of 14 amino acids. Looked up from germline, CDR1 is SQVTM and CDR2 is ANQGSEA. V lost 5 bases, J lost 2 bases, and 13 bases lay in between. The CDR3 region has the DNA TGCAGCGTTTTTGGGGGGTCGGCTGGAAACACCATATATTTT. The encoded protein is CSVFGGSAGNTIYF.

V is TRBV28 and J is TRBJ2-2; TRBD1 might be the D (5 bases). The CDR3 is 15 amino acids. V was pared by 10 bases and J by 0 bases, with 15 bases between. Per the germline V gene, CDR1 is MDHEN and CDR2 is SYDVKM. The CDR3 spells CAIKEGDSNTGELFF. DNA for the CDR3: TGTGCCATCAAGGAAGGGGATTCGAACACCGGGGAGCTGTTTTTT.

The V gene is TRBV7-8, the J gene TRBJ1-5; perhaps TRBD1 as D (5 bases). CDR1 is SGHVS, CDR2 FQNEAQ, per germline. CDR3 length equals 17 residues. Trimming removed 0 bases from V and 0 bases from J, with 12 bases in between. In DNA form, the CDR3 reads TGTGCCAGCAGCTTAGCCAGGGTGGAGGGTAGCAATCAGCCCCAGCATTTT. This codes for CASSLARVEGSNQPQHF.

The J gene is TRBJ1-5, the V gene TRBV19; perhaps TRBD1 as D (6 bases). From germline, CDR1 is LNHDA and CDR2 SQIVND (reference sequence). Trimming pared 5 bases from V and 0 bases from J, leaving 14 bases between. The CDR3 has 16 amino acids. The CDR3, as DNA: TGTGCCAGTAGTTCCGGACAGAGTTATAGCAATCAGCCCCAGCATTTT. Translating it yields CASSSGQSYSNQPQHF.

This clone was observed a handful of times. The CDR3 protein is CASSPKQAGEQYV. The CDR3 DNA follows: TGTGCCAGCTCACCAAAACAGGCCGGCGAGCAGTACGTC. The chain couples TRBV18 to TRBJ2-7; TRBD1 might be the D (5 bases). In germline, CDR1 is KGHSH, CDR2 LQKENI. CDR3 length: 13 amino acids. V lost 2 bases and J 6 bases, leaving 11 bases between the germline ends.

The chain uses TRBV7-2 and TRBJ2-7; 8 bases map to TRBD1. V shed 2 bases, J shed 2 bases, and the junction held 14 bases outside the gene matches. The V gene's germline CDR1 is SGHTA and CDR2 FQGNSA. The CDR3 extends over 18 amino acids. The chain's CDR3 is CASSLPSRGQGETYEQYF. CDR3 DNA sequence: TGTGCCAGCAGCTTACCATCCCGCGGACAGGGTGAAACCTACGAGCAGTACTTC.

This clone was seen only once. The chain joins TRBV4-1 to TRBJ1-1; D is perhaps TRBD1 (5 bases). With 1 base removed from V and 6 bases from J, the gap between germline ends came to 12 bases. The CDR3 sequence is 14 residues long. Germline V gene sequence: CDR1 MGHRA, CDR2 YSYEKL. CDR3 DNA: TGCGCCAGCAGCCAAGTATTTTTACAGGCTGAAGCTTTCTTT. Translated, it gives CASSQVFLQAEAFF.

J is TRBJ2-2 and V is TRBV18, with a tentative D call TRBD1 (6 bases). Trimming took 3 bases from V and 6 from J, leaving 26 bases between them. CDR3 length equals 19 residues. Germline loops: CDR1 KGHSH, CDR2 LQKENI. CDR3 in DNA: TGTGCCAGCTCACCCCTGGAGGTTCCAGGGGTAATTGGGCCCGGGGAGCTGTTTTTT. Its protein product is CASSPLEVPGVIGPGELFF.

The chain employs TRBV14 and TRBJ2-1; 12 bases map to TRBD2. The junction had 9 bases not matched to a gene; V was cut back by 6 bases and J by 9 bases. This CDR3 spans 15 amino acids. Germline CDR1 reads SGHDN; CDR2 reads FVKESK. The CDR3 nucleotides read TGTGCCAGCAGGCTAGCGGGGGGGCCCCATGGTGAGCAGTTCTTC. It translates to CASRLAGGPHGEQFF.

V usage is TRBV19 and J usage is TRBJ2-2, with D tentatively TRBD2 (7 bases). From germline, CDR1 is LNHDA and CDR2 SQIVND (reference sequence). This CDR3 comprises 16 residues. V lost 3 bases and J lost 5, with 16 bases in between. CDR3 nucleotides: TGTGCCAGTAGTATGATGGGGGGGCTCCGAACCGGGGAGCTGTTTTTT. Encoded protein: CASSMMGGLRTGELFF.

This sequence joins TRBV7-2 and TRBJ2-2; TRBD2 matches 10 bases. Germline-derived CDR1 and CDR2 are SGHTA and FQGNSA. Trimming removed 6 bases from V and 5 bases from J; junction bases left unmatched: 9. The CDR3 consists of 16 residues. CDR3 nucleotide sequence: TGTGCCAGCAGAGGTTCTAGCGGGAGTGGTACCGGGGAGCTGTTTTTT. Encoded protein: CASRGSSGSGTGELFF.

The chain links TRBV28 to TRBJ2-1; D is uncertain. Germline values: CDR1 MDHEN, CDR2 SYDVKM. This CDR3 is built from 14 residues. V shed 2 bases and J shed 2 bases, with 7 bases lying between them. CDR3 bases: TGTGCCAGCAGTTTAGGGCATACCTACAATGAGCAGTTCTTC. Translation: CASSLGHTYNEQFF.

CDR3 bases: TGCGCCAGCAGCTTGACGTTAGCGGGACCAATAGATACGCAGTATTTT. It is translated as CASSLTLAGPIDTQYF. This chain uses TRBV5-1 with TRBJ2-3; 8 bases are shared with TRBD2. CDR1 SGHRS and CDR2 YFSETQ come from the germline V gene. V was clipped by 1 base and J by 5 bases; unmatched bases: 9. This CDR3 comprises 16 residues.

This clone was picked up a small number of times. The chain carries TRBV2 and TRBJ1-2; 11 nucleotides line up with TRBD1. With 1 base clipped from V and 6 bases from J, the junction kept 1 base outside the gene matches. The V gene's germline CDR1 is SNHLY and CDR2 FYNNEI. The CDR3 covers 14 residues. The CDR3 loop reads CASSEEGQGDGYTF. The CDR3 coding sequence is TGTGCCAGCAGTGAAGAGGGACAGGGGGATGGCTACACCTTC.

The rearrangement uses TRBV9 and TRBJ2-7; weak D call: TRBD1 (6 bases). V gave up 0 bases and J gave up 6 bases, with 10 bases separating them. The length of the CDR3 is 13 residues. Looked up from germline, CDR1 is SGDLS and CDR2 is YYNGEE. In DNA, the CDR3 is TGTGCCAGCAGCGTAGTAACAGGGAGCGAGCAGTACTTC. Protein: CASSVVTGSEQYF.

The chain is built from TRBV6-5 and TRBJ1-3; maybe TRBD1 (6 bases). CDR3 length: 13 amino acids. Germline lookup yields CDR1 MNHEY and CDR2 SVGAGI. Trimming took 6 bases from V and 4 from J, leaving 10 bases between them. CDR3: CASRGANGNTIYF. The DNA of the CDR3 is TGTGCCAGCAGGGGGGCCAACGGAAACACCATATATTTT.

Notes on this clone: This sample also contains other DNA sequences that code for the same CDR3. The gene calls are TRBV7-2 and TRBJ1-2, with 8 bases that match TRBD1. V lost 6 bases and J lost 4; bases outside the gene matches: 4. Germline values: CDR1 SGHTA, CDR2 FQGNSA. The CDR3 covers 13 residues. DNA of the CDR3: TGTGCCAGCAGTCTACAGGGGGGCTATGGCTACACCTTC. This translates into CASSLQGGYGYTF.

The chain combines TRBV29-1 with TRBJ2-2; D gene uncertain. This CDR3 region has 12 residues. V lost 3 bases and J lost 1, with 3 bases in between. Germline loops: CDR1 SQVTM, CDR2 ANQGSEA. CDR3 sequence: CSVDRNTGELFF. The CDR3 nucleotides are TGCAGCGTTGACAGGAACACCGGGGAGCTGTTTTTT.

The chain combines TRBV27 with TRBJ1-6; D possibly corresponds to TRBD1 (5 bases). Germline V gene lookup returns CDR1 MNHEY and CDR2 SMNVEV (reference sequence). The CDR3 is 14 residues long. The V end lost 1 base, the J end lost 10 bases, and 11 bases lay between the germline ends. The CDR3 DNA reads TGTGCCAGCAGTTTATGGGCAGGGTGGTCACCCCTCCACTTT. Translating gives CASSLWAGWSPLHF.

V and J are TRBV15 and TRBJ2-7; a possible D gene is TRBD2 (5 bases). V gave up 9 bases and J gave up 0 bases, with 9 bases separating them. Germline V CDR1 and CDR2: LNHNV, YYDKDF (reference sequence). This CDR3 contains 12 residues. CDR3 sequence (DNA): TGTGCCACAGCCGGGGACTCCTACGAGCAGTACTTC. Protein: CATAGDSYEQYF.

This clone was detected only once. The rearrangement joins TRBV7-8 to TRBJ1-2; 8 nucleotides match TRBD1. Germline V gene lookup returns CDR1 SGHVS and CDR2 FQNEAQ. The CDR3 covers 14 residues. V shed 4 bases, J shed 4 bases, and the junction held 5 bases outside the gene matches. The CDR3 sequence: CASSSGQGAYGYTF. DNA of the CDR3: TGTGCCAGCAGCTCCGGACAGGGTGCCTATGGCTACACCTTC.